The present T cell receptor (beta chain) was sequenced within a study of blood T cell repertoires in COVID-19. Clones were read by immunoSEQ multiplex PCR, and TCRdb kept only the in-frame ones, dropping some. The sample includes approximately 280,000 clones, 70% to 90% of them seen just once. The V gene's germline CDR1 is MNHEY and CDR2 SMNVEV (reference sequence). V was shortened by 5 bases and J by 2 bases, with 8 bases between the two germline ends. The CDR3 sequence is 13 residues long. The V gene is TRBV27, the J gene TRBJ2-3, with unresolved D. Sequenced sample: peripheral blood. This clonotype was sampled from a middle-aged man with active or convalescent COVID-19. CDR3 sequence: CASSNTITDTQYF. The CDR3 DNA reads TGTGCCAGCAGTAATACAATCACAGATACGCAGTATTTT.